This entry concerns a single T cell receptor beta chain. Its matching antigen is unknown. The data stem from a study of blood T cells in healthy people across ages. Next came a second PCR, run for roughly 7 to 12 cycles, which used a sample-barcoded 5' primer along with a J-beta primer mix. All cDNA molecules were each tagged by a template-switch adaptor with 12 random nucleotides. Every sample produced at least 2.5 million CDR3-containing paired-end reads. TCRdb re-called the 5' RACE reads with MiXCR, one entry per CDR3 protein. In the table there are about a million distinct CDR3 sequences, approximately 49% of which are singletons. Overall study findings and caveats: Because donor CMV status was unknown, expanded clonotype changes were possibly confounded.

The CDR3 has 18 amino acids. The V end was cut by 5 bases, the J end by 2 bases, with 23 bases between. Germline lookup yields CDR1 SGHTA and CDR2 FQGNSA. This TCR was recovered from a young man in good health. Material: blood. This chain uses TRBV7-2 with TRBJ2-3; either TRBD1 or TRBD2 may fit D (5 bases each). This CDR3 reads CASSRGASSLPLTDTQYF. DNA of the CDR3: TGTGCCAGCAGCCGGGGCGCTAGCTCCCTTCCCCTCACAGATACGCAGTATTTT.